Described below is a single T cell receptor beta chain sequence and its context. Its antigen remains unidentified. The CDR3 contains 14 residues. The entry originates in a study of cytomegalovirus exposure and HLA in healthy donors. Whole-study findings and limits: When the data were analyzed later, several of the most significant clusters appeared to be linked to common viral pathogens. Diagnosis of cytomegalovirus status made by the classifier reportedly showed high specificity and sensitivity.

In the PCR, 60 Vbeta and 13 Jbeta primers were used. Sequenced by immunoSEQ multiplex PCR; TCRdb stores in-frame clones only, minus some. The data hold 170,000 or so clones, with approximately 84% observed a single time. Sequencing was carried out using PBMCs. The sequence was collected from a male donor in good health and CMV-seropositive. V and J are TRBV21-1 and TRBJ2-7; TRBD1, the table's D call, was not compared with the DNA. TRBV21-1 is an annotated pseudogene. The CDR3 DNA sequence: TGTGCCAGCAGCAAAGTAGGGACAGGGGGCGAGCAGTACTTC. It translates to CASSKVGTGGEQYF.